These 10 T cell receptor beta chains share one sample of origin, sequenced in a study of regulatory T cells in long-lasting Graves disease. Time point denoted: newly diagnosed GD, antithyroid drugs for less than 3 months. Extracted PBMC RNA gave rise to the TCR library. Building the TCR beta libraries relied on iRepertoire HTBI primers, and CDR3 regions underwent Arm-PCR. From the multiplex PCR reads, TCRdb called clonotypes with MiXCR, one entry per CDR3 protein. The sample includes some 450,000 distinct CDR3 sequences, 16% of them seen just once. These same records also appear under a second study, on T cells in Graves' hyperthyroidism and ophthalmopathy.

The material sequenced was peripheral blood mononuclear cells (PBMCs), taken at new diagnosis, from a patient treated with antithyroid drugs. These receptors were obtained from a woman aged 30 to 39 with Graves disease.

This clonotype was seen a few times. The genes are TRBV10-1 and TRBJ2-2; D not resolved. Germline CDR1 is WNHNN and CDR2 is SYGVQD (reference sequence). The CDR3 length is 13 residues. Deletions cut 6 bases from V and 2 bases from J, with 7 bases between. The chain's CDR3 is CASSLDNTGELFF. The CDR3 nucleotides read TGCGCCAGCAGCCTGGATAACACCGGGGAGCTGTTTTTT.

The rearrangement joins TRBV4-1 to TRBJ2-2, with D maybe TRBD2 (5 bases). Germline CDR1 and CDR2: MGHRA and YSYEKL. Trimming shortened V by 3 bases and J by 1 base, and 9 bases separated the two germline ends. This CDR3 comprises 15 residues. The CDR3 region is CASSQPSGNTGELFF. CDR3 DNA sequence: TGCGCCAGCAGCCAGCCCAGCGGGAACACCGGGGAGCTGTTTTTT.

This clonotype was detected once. The CDR3 reads CASSLARQGASYGYTF. The CDR3 DNA is TGCGCCAGCAGCTTGGCCAGGCAGGGGGCGAGCTATGGCTACACCTTC. This chain joins TRBV5-1 and TRBJ1-2, with 8 bases lining up with TRBD1. V lost 0 bases, J lost 4 bases, and 8 bases stayed unmatched. The germline CDR1 and CDR2 sequences are SGHRS and YFSETQ. This CDR3 is built from 16 residues.

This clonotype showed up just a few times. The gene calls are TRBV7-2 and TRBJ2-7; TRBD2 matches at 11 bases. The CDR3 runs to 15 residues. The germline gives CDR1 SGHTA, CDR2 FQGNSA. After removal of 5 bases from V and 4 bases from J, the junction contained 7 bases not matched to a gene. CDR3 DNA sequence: TGTGCCAGCAGCCTGGGGACTAGCGGAGGGTACGAGCAGTACTTC. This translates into CASSLGTSGGYEQYF. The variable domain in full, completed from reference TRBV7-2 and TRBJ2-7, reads GAGVSQSPSNKVTEKGKDVELRCDPISGHTALYWYRQSLGQGLEFLIYFQGNSAPDKSGLPSDRFSAERTGGSVSTLTIQRTQQEDSAVYLCASSLGTSGGYEQYFGPGTRLTVT.

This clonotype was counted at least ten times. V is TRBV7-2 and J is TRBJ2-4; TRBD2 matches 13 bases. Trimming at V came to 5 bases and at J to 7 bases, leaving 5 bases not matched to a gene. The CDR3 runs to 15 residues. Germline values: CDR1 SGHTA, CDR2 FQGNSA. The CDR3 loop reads CASSAGLAGVNIQYF. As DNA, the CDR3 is TGTGCCAGCAGCGCAGGACTAGCGGGAGTGAACATTCAGTACTTC. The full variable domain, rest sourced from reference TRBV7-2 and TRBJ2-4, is GAGVSQSPSNKVTEKGKDVELRCDPISGHTALYWYRQSLGQGLEFLIYFQGNSAPDKSGLPSDRFSAERTGGSVSTLTIQRTQQEDSAVYLCASSAGLAGVNIQYFGAGTRLSVL.

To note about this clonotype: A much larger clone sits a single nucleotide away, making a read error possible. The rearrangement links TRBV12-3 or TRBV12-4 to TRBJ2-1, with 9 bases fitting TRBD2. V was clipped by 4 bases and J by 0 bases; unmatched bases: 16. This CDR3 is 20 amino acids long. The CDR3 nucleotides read TGTGCCAGCAGTTGGTTTGCTAGCGGGATGGGAGGGAGCTCCTACAATGAGCAGTTCTTC. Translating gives CASSWFASGMGGSSYNEQFF.

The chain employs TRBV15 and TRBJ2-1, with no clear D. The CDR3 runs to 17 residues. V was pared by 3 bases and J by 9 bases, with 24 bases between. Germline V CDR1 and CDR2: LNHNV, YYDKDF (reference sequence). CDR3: CATSSRPPFRALGEQFF. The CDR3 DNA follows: TGTGCCACCAGCAGCAGGCCCCCTTTTCGCGCCCTGGGTGAGCAGTTCTTC.

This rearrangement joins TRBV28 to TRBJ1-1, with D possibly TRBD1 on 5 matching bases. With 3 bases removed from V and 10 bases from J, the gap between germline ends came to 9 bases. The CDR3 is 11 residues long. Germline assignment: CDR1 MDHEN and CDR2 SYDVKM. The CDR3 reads CASSLGLRAFF. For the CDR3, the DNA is TGTGCCAGCAGTTTGGGACTGCGAGCTTTCTTT. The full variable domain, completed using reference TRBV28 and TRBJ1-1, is DVKVTQSSRYLVKRTGEKVFLECVQDMDHENMFWYRQDPGLGLRLIYFSYDVKMKEKGDIPEGYSVSREKKERFSLILESASTNQTSMYLCASSLGLRAFFGQGTRLTVV.

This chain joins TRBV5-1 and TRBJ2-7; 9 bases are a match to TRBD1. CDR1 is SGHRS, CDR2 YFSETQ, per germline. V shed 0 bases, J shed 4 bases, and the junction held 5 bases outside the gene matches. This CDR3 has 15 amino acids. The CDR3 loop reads CASSLGGTGKYEQYF. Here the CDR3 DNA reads TGCGCCAGCAGCTTGGGAGGGACAGGGAAGTACGAGCAGTACTTC. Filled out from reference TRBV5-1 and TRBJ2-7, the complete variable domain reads KAGVTQTPRYLIKTRGQQVTLSCSPISGHRSVSWYQQTPGQGLQFLFEYFSETQRNKGNFPGRFSGRQFSNSRSEMNVSTLELGDSALYLCASSLGGTGKYEQYFGPGTRLTVT.

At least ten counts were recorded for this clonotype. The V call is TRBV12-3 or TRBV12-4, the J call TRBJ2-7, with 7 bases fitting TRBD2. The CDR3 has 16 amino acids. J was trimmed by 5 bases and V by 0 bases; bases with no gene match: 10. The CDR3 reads CASSLAGAGDLDEQYF. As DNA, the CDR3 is TGTGCCAGCAGTTTAGCCGGGGCGGGAGACCTCGACGAGCAGTACTTC.